The 25 T cell receptor beta chains below all came from one sample that was sequenced in a study of identical twins. TCRdb re-called the 5' RACE reads with MiXCR, one entry per CDR3 protein. The profile shows approximately 470,000 distinct CDR3 sequences, 11% to 15% of them singletons. These data were likewise used in another study, on yellow fever vaccine responses in identical twins.

The sample taken for sequencing was CD4+ T cells sorted from blood. These receptors came from a woman between 18 and 29 years old in good health.

In this sample, this clonotype turned up a few times. The chain carries TRBV29-1 and TRBJ1-1; no definite D call. The germline CDR1 and CDR2 sequences are SQVTM and ANQGSEA. The CDR3 is made up of 16 amino acids. Trimming cost V 0 bases and J 1 base, with 15 bases left between them. CDR3 loop: CSVEDRRPTRNTEAFF. CDR3 DNA: TGCAGCGTTGAAGATCGTCGGCCGACACGGAACACTGAAGCTTTCTTT.

The V and J genes are TRBV19 and TRBJ2-3; D tentatively fits TRBD1 or TRBD2 (5 bases each). Germline-derived CDR1 and CDR2 are LNHDA and SQIVND (reference sequence). Trimming cost V 1 base and J 1 base, with 12 bases left between them. The CDR3 extends over 16 amino acids. CDR3 nucleotide sequence: TGTGCCAGTAGTATAGTAGCTCAGGGAGGCACAGATACGCAGTATTTT. This translates into CASSIVAQGGTDTQYF.

In this sample, this clonotype turned up a few times. This rearrangement joins TRBV20-1 to TRBJ2-1, with 8 bases that match TRBD2. Germline CDR1 DFQATT, CDR2 SNEGSKA (reference sequence). The CDR3 extends over 13 amino acids. CDR3 residues: CSNFGLAGNEQFF. In nucleotides, the CDR3 is TGCAGCAATTTCGGACTAGCCGGCAATGAGCAGTTCTTC.

This clonotype was seen a few times. This chain joins TRBV5-1 and TRBJ2-2, with 7 bases aligning to TRBD1. CDR3 length: 17 amino acids. The J segment lost 2 bases and the V segment lost 0 bases, leaving 7 bases of the junction unmatched. Per the germline V gene, CDR1 is SGHRS and CDR2 is YFSETQ. Here the CDR3 reads CASSLGPPGGNTGELFF. Written as DNA, the CDR3 is TGCGCCAGCAGCTTGGGTCCCCCAGGGGGTAACACCGGGGAGCTGTTTTTT.

The V gene is TRBV19, the J gene TRBJ2-7; 8 positions agree with TRBD1. This CDR3 is 14 amino acids long. CDR1 and CDR2 from the germline V gene are LNHDA and SQIVND (reference sequence). Trimming took 7 bases from V and 4 from J; bases not matched to a gene: 9. The chain's CDR3 is CASTSGQGYYEQYF. CDR3 bases: TGTGCCAGTACCTCCGGACAGGGATATTACGAGCAGTACTTC.

This clonotype has just a few counts. V usage is TRBV6-1 and J usage is TRBJ2-7; 12 nucleotides line up with TRBD2. The trim removed 5 bases at V and 3 bases at J, leaving 8 bases unmatched. CDR1 and CDR2 (germline): MNHNS, SASEGT. The CDR3 runs 16 residues. The CDR3 loop is CASSPQLAGGLYEQYF. CDR3 nucleotides: TGTGCCAGCAGTCCTCAACTAGCGGGGGGTCTCTACGAGCAGTACTTC.

This clonotype was detected only a few times. The chain has TRBV2 and TRBJ2-7, with D maybe TRBD1 (5 bases). The V and J ends lost 8 bases and 5 bases respectively, with 10 bases between them. CDR1 is SNHLY, CDR2 FYNNEI, per germline. The CDR3 contains 11 residues. The CDR3 nucleotides are TGTGCCAGCCGATTCAGGGACGAGCAGTACTTC. As protein: CASRFRDEQYF. Complete variable domain (other parts from reference TRBV2 and TRBJ2-7): EPEVTQTPSHQVTQMGQEVILRCVPISNHLYFYWYRQILGQKVEFLVSFYNNEISEKSEIFDDQFSVERPDGSNFTLKIRSTKLEDSAMYFCASRFRDEQYFGPGTRLTVT.

The chain uses TRBV7-9 and TRBJ2-7; 9 bases map to TRBD1. With 4 bases clipped from V and 3 bases from J, the junction kept 10 bases outside the gene matches. The CDR3 spans 16 residues. Per the germline V gene, CDR1 is SEHNR and CDR2 is FQNEAQ (reference sequence). The CDR3 nucleotides read TGTGCCAGCAGCTGGACAGGGGACACCTTCAACTACGAGCAGTACTTC. Protein: CASSWTGDTFNYEQYF.

This clonotype came up a few times. The chain carries TRBV20-1 and TRBJ2-5; no definite D call. The CDR3 consists of 12 residues. Germline CDR1 is DFQATT and CDR2 is SNEGSKA (reference sequence). V lost 5 bases to trimming and J lost 1 base, with 8 bases between them. As DNA, the CDR3 is TGCAGTGCTGAATGGATCCAAGAGACCCAGTACTTC. Protein: CSAEWIQETQYF.

In the case of this clonotype: One end of the junction fails to match germline, which may point to a read error. The V call is TRBV27, the J call TRBJ2-7; D remains ambiguous. The CDR3 runs to 14 residues. CDR1 is MNHEY, CDR2 SMNVEV, per germline (reference sequence). CDR3 loop: CASSPTPFQLDAIF. The DNA for the CDR3 is TGTGCCAGCAGTCCAACGCCCTTTCAACTGGACGCCATTTTC.

Written as DNA, the CDR3 is TGTGCCAGCAGTTCGGCTAGCTTAGTTAGGGATGAGCAGTTCTTC. It translates to CASSSASLVRDEQFF. The chain recombines TRBV28 with TRBJ2-1; TRBD2 is a possible D gene (5 bases). The V end was cut by 4 bases, the J end by 8 bases, with 18 bases between. CDR1 and CDR2 (germline): MDHEN, SYDVKM. This CDR3 is 15 amino acids long.

This clonotype occurred a few times. The V gene is TRBV24-1, the J gene TRBJ2-7; 9 bases are shared with TRBD1. The CDR3 is made up of 15 amino acids. Germline CDR1 KGHDR, CDR2 SFDVKD. The trim removed 7 bases at V and 2 bases at J, leaving 8 bases unmatched. The CDR3 spells CATSSRGTGTYEQYF. CDR3 sequence (DNA): TGTGCCACCAGCTCCCGGGGGACAGGGACCTACGAGCAGTACTTC.

This clonotype was seen a handful of times. The CDR3 coding sequence is TGCAGTGCTAGAGAGACTTTGTTACAGGGGGATGAGCAGTTCTTC. This encodes CSARETLLQGDEQFF. The V and J genes are TRBV20-1 and TRBJ2-1, with TRBD1 identical over 8 bases. J was trimmed by 8 bases and V by 0 bases; bases with no gene match: 9. The CDR3 loop spans 15 amino acids. CDR1 and CDR2 (germline): DFQATT, SNEGSKA (reference sequence).

The sample holds a few counts of this clonotype. The chain has TRBV11-2 and TRBJ2-2; a weak D match, TRBD2 (5 bases). V lost 4 bases and J 9 bases, leaving 12 bases between the germline ends. The germline V gene encodes CDR1 SGHAT and CDR2 FQNNGV. This CDR3 spans 13 amino acids. CDR3 nucleotides: TGTGCCAGCAGCTCATCCGTCGGGAGGGAGCTGTTTTTT. Its protein product is CASSSSVGRELFF.

This clonotype was observed a few times. The J gene is TRBJ2-2, the V gene TRBV7-2, with 7 bases that match TRBD2. This CDR3 is built from 16 residues. Germline V lookup: CDR1 SGHTA, CDR2 FQGNSA. Trimming took 3 bases from V and 7 from J; bases not matched to a gene: 11. The chain's CDR3 is CASSFFGGGPDGELFF. CDR3 DNA sequence: TGTGCCAGCAGCTTTTTCGGGGGAGGGCCGGACGGGGAGCTGTTTTTT.

This clonotype was detected a few times. This CDR3 reads CASQRGGGELFF. The CDR3, as DNA: TGTGCCAGCCAAAGAGGGGGCGGGGAGCTGTTTTTT. The chain recombines TRBV11-3 with TRBJ2-2; D is perhaps TRBD1 (6 bases). Trimming stripped 8 bases from V and 7 bases from J, with 11 bases between. CDR3 length equals 12 residues. Germline V CDR1 and CDR2: SGHNT, YENEEA.

This clonotype was counted between two and nine times. This chain joins TRBV9 and TRBJ2-1; D is possibly TRBD1 or TRBD2 (6 bases each). The V and J ends lost 0 bases and 1 base respectively, with 14 bases between them. This CDR3 region has 17 residues. Per the germline V gene, CDR1 is SGDLS and CDR2 is YYNGEE. CDR3 in amino acids: CASSVDPGAGSYNEQFF. CDR3 coding DNA: TGTGCCAGCAGCGTAGACCCGGGGGCCGGGTCCTACAATGAGCAGTTCTTC.

This clonotype occurred a few times. This chain links TRBV5-5 with TRBJ2-7; D is perhaps TRBD1 (6 bases). V was cut by 2 bases and J by 6 bases, with 12 bases left in between. The CDR3 has 13 amino acids. Germline assignment: CDR1 SGHKS and CDR2 YYEKEE (reference sequence). This CDR3 is CASSFGRGSEQYF. The CDR3 nucleotides are TGTGCCAGCAGCTTCGGCAGGGGTAGCGAGCAGTACTTC.

The rearrangement links TRBV6-2 or TRBV6-3 to TRBJ1-2; TRBD1 aligns across 7 bases. Trimming took 0 bases from V and 1 from J; bases not matched to a gene: 5. The germline V gene encodes CDR1 MNHEY and CDR2 SVGEGT. The CDR3 extends over 16 amino acids. The CDR3 reads CASSYSRQGSNYGYTF. Written as DNA, the CDR3 is TGTGCCAGCAGTTACTCAAGACAGGGAAGTAACTATGGCTACACCTTC.

The rearrangement uses TRBV6-6 and TRBJ2-7; the D is unclear. Germline loops: CDR1 MNHNY, CDR2 SVGAGI (reference sequence). The length of the CDR3 is 12 residues. V lost 7 bases and J 5 bases, leaving 12 bases between the germline ends. The CDR3 sequence: CASKLPLDEQYF. Written as DNA, the CDR3 is TGTGCCAGCAAACTACCCCTAGACGAGCAGTACTTC.

This clonotype was observed at least ten times. This chain connects TRBV5-1 to TRBJ2-7; 9 bases agree with TRBD1. The CDR3 consists of 14 residues. CDR1 and CDR2 (germline): SGHRS, YFSETQ. Trimming removed 7 bases from V and 4 bases from J; junction bases left unmatched: 9. The CDR3 coding sequence is TGCGCCAGCGCGAGGACAGGGGTCCTATACGAGCAGTACTTC. This codes for CASARTGVLYEQYF.

This clonotype was seen a handful of times. V gene TRBV6-1 combines with J gene TRBJ2-3; 13 bases are a match to TRBD2. Germline CDR1 reads MNHNS; CDR2 reads SASEGT. The ends lost 6 bases at V and 1 base at J; junction bases unmatched: 4. The CDR3 length is 16 residues. The chain's CDR3 is CASRDGTSGGTDTQYF. CDR3 coding DNA: TGTGCCAGCAGGGATGGGACTAGCGGGGGCACAGATACGCAGTATTTT.

This clonotype has just a few counts. The genes are TRBV11-1 and TRBJ1-6, with D tentatively TRBD1 (5 bases). The CDR3 consists of 14 residues. Trimming left V 0 bases short and J 8 bases short, with 8 bases between. The V gene's germline CDR1 is SGHAT and CDR2 FQDESV (reference sequence). The CDR3 protein is CASSLARDDSPLHF. CDR3 DNA sequence: TGTGCCAGCAGCTTAGCCAGGGATGATTCACCCCTCCACTTT.

The chain has TRBV7-8 and TRBJ2-2; D perhaps matches TRBD1 (7 bases). The CDR3 spans 18 residues. Germline V lookup: CDR1 SGHVS, CDR2 FQNEAQ. Trimming removed 0 bases at V and 3 bases at J, with 17 bases between. The chain's CDR3 is CASSLALRQGGDTGELFF. CDR3 bases: TGTGCCAGCAGCTTAGCCTTACGACAGGGCGGGGACACCGGGGAGCTGTTTTTT.

The rearrangement links TRBV6-6 to TRBJ2-1; D gene unclear. In germline, CDR1 is MNHNY, CDR2 SVGAGI (reference sequence). This CDR3 region has 11 residues. V lost 7 bases and J 6 bases, leaving 7 bases between the germline ends. CDR3 DNA sequence: TGTGCCAGCAAGCAGCTCAATGAGCAGTTCTTC. Encoded protein: CASKQLNEQFF.